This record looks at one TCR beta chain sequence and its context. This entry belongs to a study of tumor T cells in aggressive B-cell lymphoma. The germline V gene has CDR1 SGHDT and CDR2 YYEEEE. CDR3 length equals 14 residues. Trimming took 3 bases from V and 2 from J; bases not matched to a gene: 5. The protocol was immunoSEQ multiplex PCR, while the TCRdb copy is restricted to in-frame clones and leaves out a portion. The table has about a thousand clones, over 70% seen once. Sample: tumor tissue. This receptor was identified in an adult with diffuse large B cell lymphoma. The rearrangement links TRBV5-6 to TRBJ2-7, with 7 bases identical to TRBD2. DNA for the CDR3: TGTGCCAGCAGCTCAGAACTAGCGCCCTACGAGCAGTACTTC. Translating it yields CASSSELAPYEQYF.